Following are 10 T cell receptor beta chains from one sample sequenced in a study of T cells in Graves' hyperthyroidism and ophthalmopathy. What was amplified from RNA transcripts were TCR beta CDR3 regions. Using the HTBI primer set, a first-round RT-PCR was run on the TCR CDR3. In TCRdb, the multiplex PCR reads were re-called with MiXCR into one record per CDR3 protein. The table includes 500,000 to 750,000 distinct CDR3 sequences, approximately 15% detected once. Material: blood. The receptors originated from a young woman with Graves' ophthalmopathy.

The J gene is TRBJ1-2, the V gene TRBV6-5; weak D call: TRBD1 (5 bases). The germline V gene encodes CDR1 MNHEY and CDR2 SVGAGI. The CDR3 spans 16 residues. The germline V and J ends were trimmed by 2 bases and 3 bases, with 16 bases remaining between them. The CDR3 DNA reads TGTGCCAGCAGTTACGGGGGGGATGGGAGAGACTATGGCTACACCTTC. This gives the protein CASSYGGDGRDYGYTF.

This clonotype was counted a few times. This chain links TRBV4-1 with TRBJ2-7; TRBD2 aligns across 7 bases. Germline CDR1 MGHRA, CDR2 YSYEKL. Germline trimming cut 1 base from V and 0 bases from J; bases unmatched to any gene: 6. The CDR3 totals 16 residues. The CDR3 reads CASSQGASGSSYEQYF. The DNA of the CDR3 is TGCGCCAGCAGCCAAGGAGCTAGCGGAAGCTCCTACGAGCAGTACTTC.

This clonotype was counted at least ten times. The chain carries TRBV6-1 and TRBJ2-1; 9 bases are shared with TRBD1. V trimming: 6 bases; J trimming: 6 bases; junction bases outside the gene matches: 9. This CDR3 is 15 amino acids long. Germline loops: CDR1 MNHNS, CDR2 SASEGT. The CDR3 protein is CASSTRDRETNEQFF. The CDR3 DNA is TGTGCCAGCAGCACCCGGGACAGGGAGACCAATGAGCAGTTCTTC.

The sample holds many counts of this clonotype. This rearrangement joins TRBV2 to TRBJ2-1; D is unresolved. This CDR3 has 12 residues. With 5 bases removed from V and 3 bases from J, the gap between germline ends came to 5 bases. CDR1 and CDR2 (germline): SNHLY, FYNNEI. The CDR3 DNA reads TGTGCCAGCAGTCCCAACTACAATGAGCAGTTCTTC. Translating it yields CASSPNYNEQFF.

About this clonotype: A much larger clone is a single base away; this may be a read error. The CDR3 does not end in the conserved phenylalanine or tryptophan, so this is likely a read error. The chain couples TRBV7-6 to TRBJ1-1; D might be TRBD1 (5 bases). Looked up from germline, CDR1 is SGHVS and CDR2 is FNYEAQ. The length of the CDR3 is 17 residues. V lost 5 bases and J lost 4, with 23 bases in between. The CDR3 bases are TGTGCCAGCAGCCAATACGCTCCGTCGGGGGACGGCACTGAAGCTTTCTGT. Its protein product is CASSQYAPSGDGTEAFC.

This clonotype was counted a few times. CDR3: CASSPPGPELGQPQHF. The CDR3 DNA is TGTGCCAGCTCACCGCCCGGACCCGAACTGGGTCAGCCCCAGCATTTT. V usage is TRBV18 and J usage is TRBJ1-5, with D unclear. The CDR3 sequence is 16 residues long. CDR1 KGHSH and CDR2 LQKENI come from the germline V gene. V lost 3 bases and J 6 bases, leaving 18 bases between the germline ends.

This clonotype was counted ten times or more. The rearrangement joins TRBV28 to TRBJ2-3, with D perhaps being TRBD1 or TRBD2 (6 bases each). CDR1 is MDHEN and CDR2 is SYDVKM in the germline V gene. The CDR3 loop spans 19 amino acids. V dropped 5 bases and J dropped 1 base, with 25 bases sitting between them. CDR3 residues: CASSPTTGTLRRGTDTQYF. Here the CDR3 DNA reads TGTGCCAGCAGTCCCACCACCGGGACACTCCGGAGGGGCACAGATACGCAGTATTTT. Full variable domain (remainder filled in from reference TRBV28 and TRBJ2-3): DVKVTQSSRYLVKRTGEKVFLECVQDMDHENMFWYRQDPGLGLRLIYFSYDVKMKEKGDIPEGYSVSREKKERFSLILESASTNQTSMYLCASSPTTGTLRRGTDTQYFGPGTRLTVL.

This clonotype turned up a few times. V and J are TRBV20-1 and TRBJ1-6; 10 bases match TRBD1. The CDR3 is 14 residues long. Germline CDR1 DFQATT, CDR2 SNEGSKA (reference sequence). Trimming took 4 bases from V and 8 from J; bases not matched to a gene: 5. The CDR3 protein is CSAIPGTGDSPLHF. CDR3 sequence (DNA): TGCAGTGCTATCCCCGGGACAGGGGATTCACCCCTCCACTTT.

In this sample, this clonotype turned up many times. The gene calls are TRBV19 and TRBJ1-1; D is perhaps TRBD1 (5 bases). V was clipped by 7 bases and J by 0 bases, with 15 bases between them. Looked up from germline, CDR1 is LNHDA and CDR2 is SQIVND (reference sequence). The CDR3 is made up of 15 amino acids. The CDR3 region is CASINGDVMNTEAFF. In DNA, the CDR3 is TGTGCCAGTATCAACGGGGACGTCATGAACACTGAAGCTTTCTTT.

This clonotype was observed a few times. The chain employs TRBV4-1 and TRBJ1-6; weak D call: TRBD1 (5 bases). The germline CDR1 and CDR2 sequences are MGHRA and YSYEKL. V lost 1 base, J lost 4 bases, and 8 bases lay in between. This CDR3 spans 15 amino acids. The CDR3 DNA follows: TGCGCCAGCAGCCAAGGGGGCAGGTATAATTCACCCCTCCACTTT. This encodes CASSQGGRYNSPLHF.